This T cell receptor beta chain was captured in a study of blood T cell repertoires in COVID-19. Across the study: The cDNA or gDNA used as material had been derived from T cells, B-cell-depleted T cells, or PBMCs.

The method was immunoSEQ multiplex PCR; TCRdb's version includes in-frame clones alone and lacks a portion of them. The table includes over 40,000 clones, about nine tenths detected once. The sequenced sample was peripheral blood. The receptor comes from a human donor in a cohort sampled during active COVID-19.

The CDR3, as DNA: TGTGCCAGCAGCCGACTCTTGGAGCAGTTCTTC. This translates into CASSRLLEQFF. The V gene is TRBV4-2, the J gene TRBJ2-1; D is uncertain. V lost 4 bases and J lost 10, with 8 bases in between. CDR1 and CDR2 from the germline V gene are LGHNA and YNFKEQ. The length of the CDR3 is 11 residues.